The 10 T cell receptor beta chains reported below all come from one sample, sequenced in a study of technical replicates of blood from a handful of donors. Here immunoSEQ multiplex PCR was the method, and the copy in TCRdb shows in-frame clones only, minus some. The repertoire holds tens of thousands of clones, with roughly 88% as singletons. The sequenced sample was PBMCs. These receptors all come from a human donor in good health. Some clones in this sample may be carry-over from other donors' samples.

This clone was recorded a few times. V gene TRBV4-1 combines with J gene TRBJ2-7, with a possible D match to TRBD2 (6 bases). V dropped 0 bases and J dropped 2 bases, with 17 bases sitting between them. The length of the CDR3 is 17 residues. Germline V gives CDR1 MGHRA, CDR2 YSYEKL. The CDR3 protein is CASSQDRERSPPYEQYF. CDR3 coding DNA: TGCGCCAGCAGCCAAGATCGGGAGAGGTCCCCCCCCTACGAGCAGTACTTC.

The chain couples TRBV19 to TRBJ1-5; weak D call: TRBD1 (5 bases). This CDR3 contains 14 residues. V was cut by 5 bases and J by 8 bases, with 16 bases left in between. Looked up from germline, CDR1 is LNHDA and CDR2 is SQIVND (reference sequence). CDR3 amino acids: CASSGRGGEKPQHF. In nucleotides, the CDR3 is TGTGCCAGTAGTGGCCGGGGGGGAGAGAAGCCCCAGCATTTT.

The V call is TRBV7-8, the J call TRBJ1-6; no definite D call. The ends were cut back, 3 bases at V and 7 bases at J, with 10 bases in the middle. The CDR3 has 14 amino acids. Per the germline V gene, CDR1 is SGHVS and CDR2 is FQNEAQ. CDR3 sequence: CASSFESRNSPLHF. As DNA, the CDR3 is TGTGCCAGCAGCTTCGAGTCGAGGAATTCACCCCTCCACTTT.

This chain links TRBV7-8 with TRBJ2-1, with 12 bases aligning to TRBD1. Trimming removed 5 bases from V and 9 bases from J; junction bases left unmatched: 5. This CDR3 is built from 14 residues. Looked up from germline, CDR1 is SGHVS and CDR2 is FQNEAQ. This CDR3 reads CASSPGTGGGEQFF. The CDR3 DNA is TGTGCCAGCAGCCCCGGGACAGGGGGCGGTGAGCAGTTCTTC.

The CDR3 nucleotides are TGTGCCAGCAGTTACGTGAGGGCCGCATACGAGCAGTACTTC. It codes for CASSYVRAAYEQYF. The V call is TRBV6-6, the J call TRBJ2-7, with D possibly matching TRBD2 (5 bases). V was clipped by 2 bases and J by 4 bases, with 12 bases between them. In germline, CDR1 is MNHNY, CDR2 SVGAGI (reference sequence). The CDR3 is 14 residues long.

In this sample, this clone turned up once. The chain has TRBV7-6 and TRBJ2-1; 7 bases line up with TRBD1. The CDR3 contains 15 residues. J gave up 6 bases and V 5 bases, and 10 bases lay outside the gene matches. CDR1 is SGHVS, CDR2 FNYEAQ, per germline. The CDR3 sequence: CASSPGTASSNEQFF. The CDR3 DNA reads as TGTGCCAGCAGCCCCGGGACAGCCTCTAGCAATGAGCAGTTCTTC.

This clone has just one count. The gene calls are TRBV21-1 and TRBJ2-1; the table gives TRBD2 as D, unverified against the DNA. TRBV21-1 is assigned pseudogene status. The CDR3 extends over 19 amino acids. The CDR3 DNA follows: TGTGCCAGCAGCACACCGACGGGAGGGCCCGAAGGGATATACAATGAGCAGTTCTTC. Amino acids: CASSTPTGGPEGIYNEQFF.

V usage is TRBV18 and J usage is TRBJ1-2; 10 positions agree with TRBD1. Per the germline V gene, CDR1 is KGHSH and CDR2 is LQKENI. V was clipped by 6 bases and J by 3 bases; unmatched bases: 7. The length of the CDR3 is 15 residues. The CDR3 sequence: CASSQGQGIYYGYTF. CDR3 DNA sequence: TGTGCCAGCTCGCAGGGACAGGGGATTTACTATGGCTACACCTTC. The variable domain in full, completed from reference TRBV18 and TRBJ1-2, reads NAGVMQNPRHLVRRRGQEARLRCSPMKGHSHVYWYRQLPEEGLKFMVYLQKENIIDESGMPKERFSAEFPKEGPSILRIQQVVRGDSAAYFCASSQGQGIYYGYTFGSGTRLTVV.

This clone was seen just once. V is TRBV15 and J is TRBJ2-7, with D possibly TRBD2 on 7 matching bases. CDR1 is LNHNV and CDR2 is YYDKDF in the germline V gene (reference sequence). V shed 2 bases and J shed 3 bases, with 11 bases lying between them. The CDR3 extends over 14 amino acids. The CDR3 protein is CATSRKGGGYEQYF. CDR3 nucleotides: TGTGCCACCAGCAGAAAGGGGGGGGGCTACGAGCAGTACTTC.

This sequence joins TRBV18 and TRBJ1-5, with 10 bases fitting TRBD1. In germline, CDR1 is KGHSH, CDR2 LQKENI. V lost 3 bases and J lost 7; bases outside the gene matches: 9. The CDR3 contains 16 residues. The CDR3, as DNA: TGTGCCAGCTCACCGCTCCCGGGACAGGGGAACCAGCCCCAGCATTTT. Its protein is CASSPLPGQGNQPQHF.